This TCR beta chain is from a study of blood T cell repertoires in COVID-19. About the study: Some COVID-19 samples were acute and others convalescent; all came from the United States, Italy and Spain.

Individuals drawn from 24 US areas were about 18 to 100 years old. Participants had their cohort set by participant-reported clinical history. The CDR3 covers 15 residues. Germline V gene data show CDR1 as MGHRA and CDR2 as YSYEKL. With 0 bases clipped from V and 4 bases from J, the junction kept 4 bases outside the gene matches. Under the authors' procedure: Reference gene primers were amplified, and this amplification served to estimate nucleated cell counts. Clones were sequenced by immunoSEQ multiplex PCR, and TCRdb holds only the in-frame ones, with some missing. D and trimming were read from the DNA, whereas the V and J calls and clone size are those reported in that table. The repertoire consists of hundreds of thousands of clones, with over 75% occurring once and the leading ten covering roughly 1%.

The V call is TRBV4-1, the J call TRBJ1-2; 8 positions match TRBD1. Sequencing was carried out using PBMCs or T cells enriched from blood (not recorded which). The receptor was derived from a man between 18 and 35 years old who had recovered from COVID-19. The CDR3 reads CASSQDGGQGYGYTF. In DNA, the CDR3 is TGCGCCAGCAGCCAAGATGGCGGACAGGGCTATGGCTACACCTTC.